This T cell receptor beta chain was observed in a study of tumor and adjacent non-tumor tissue in lung cancer. Findings and caveats of the study: Tumor TCR diversity, when higher, was linked to shorter survival. TCR diversity was significantly greater in tumor than normal lung tissue.

As to this clonotype: Its antigen is currently unknown.

RNA was extracted from bulk tissue without any cell sorting. Three rounds of nested PCR, following a modified ARM-PCR protocol, produced the TCRbeta library. TCRdb recomputed calls from the multiplex PCR reads with MiXCR, one row per CDR3 protein. The data contain around 71,000 distinct CDR3 sequences, approximately 77% of them singletons. This CDR3 is built from 16 residues. The V end lost 3 bases, the J end lost 7 bases, and 18 bases lay between the germline ends. CDR1 and CDR2 from the germline V gene are MNHEY and SVGAGI. The genes are TRBV6-5 and TRBJ2-2; D gene uncertain. Sequenced material: lung tumor tissue. The receptor was isolated from a woman aged 40 to 55 with non-small cell lung cancer. CDR3 residues: CASSYRGVAVRGELFF. The CDR3, as DNA: TGTGCCAGCAGTTATCGAGGAGTCGCGGTCCGCGGGGAGCTGTTTTTT.